The 21 T cell receptor beta chains below were found in one sample sequenced in a study of blood T cell repertoires in COVID-19. The data were produced by immunoSEQ multiplex PCR, yet TCRdb's version contains in-frame clones alone and is incomplete. The repertoire holds roughly 190,000 clones, with around 85% as singletons. Specimen: peripheral blood. Receptor source: a woman in her forties or fifties with acute or convalescent COVID-19.

In its sample, this clone was seen a few times. The chain recombines TRBV7-9 with TRBJ2-7; D may be TRBD2 (5 bases). Germline CDR1 is SEHNR and CDR2 is FQNEAQ (reference sequence). Deletions cut 4 bases from V and 2 bases from J, with 15 bases between. The length of the CDR3 is 15 residues. The CDR3: CASSSSKAGAYEQYF. For the CDR3, the DNA is TGTGCCAGCAGCTCGTCAAAGGCCGGGGCCTACGAGCAGTACTTC.

The CDR3 nucleotides are TGCGCCAGCAGCTTACCCGGGGGGCCCTCCTACAATGAGCAGTTCTTC. Its translation: CASSLPGGPSYNEQFF. The V gene is TRBV5-1, the J gene TRBJ2-1; D perhaps matches TRBD2 (7 bases). CDR1 is SGHRS, CDR2 YFSETQ, per germline. The CDR3 loop spans 16 amino acids. Trimming removed 2 bases at V and 0 bases at J, with 12 bases between.

In its sample, this clone was seen a few times. This chain uses TRBV2 with TRBJ2-7, with 7 bases that match TRBD2. The CDR3 extends over 13 amino acids. The ends lost 7 bases at V and 5 bases at J; junction bases unmatched: 8. Germline-derived CDR1 and CDR2 are SNHLY and FYNNEI. This chain's CDR3 is CASTIGRVDEQYF. DNA of the CDR3: TGTGCCAGCACTATTGGGAGGGTCGACGAGCAGTACTTC. Full variable domain (rest looked up from reference TRBV2 and TRBJ2-7): EPEVTQTPSHQVTQMGQEVILRCVPISNHLYFYWYRQILGQKVEFLVSFYNNEISEKSEIFDDQFSVERPDGSNFTLKIRSTKLEDSAMYFCASTIGRVDEQYFGPGTRLTVT.

The J gene is TRBJ2-4, the V gene TRBV5-4, with 7 bases lining up with TRBD2. Germline CDR1 is SGHNT and CDR2 is YYREEE (reference sequence). The CDR3 has 17 residues. Unmatched junction bases numbered 17, after V lost 3 bases and J lost 8 bases. CDR3 residues: CASSSSGRARERDIQYF. CDR3 DNA sequence: TGTGCCAGCAGCTCGAGTGGTAGGGCGCGGGAGAGGGACATTCAGTACTTC.

Only a few counts were recorded for this clone. The genes are TRBV4-1 and TRBJ2-1; 11 positions agree with TRBD2. The length of the CDR3 is 17 residues. Trimming at V came to 2 bases and at J to 1 base, leaving 4 bases not matched to a gene. Looked up from germline, CDR1 is MGHRA and CDR2 is YSYEKL. CDR3 sequence (DNA): TGCGCCAGCAGCCAAACTAGCGGGGGAGGGTCCTACAATGAGCAGTTCTTC. It codes for CASSQTSGGGSYNEQFF.

The chain links TRBV7-9 to TRBJ2-1; 7 bases are shared with TRBD2. The CDR3 loop spans 13 amino acids. Germline V gene data show CDR1 as SEHNR and CDR2 as FQNEAQ (reference sequence). J gave up 15 bases and V 4 bases, and 12 bases lay outside the gene matches. The CDR3 reads CASSSSTSVRGFF. CDR3 bases: TGTGCCAGCAGCTCCTCCACTAGCGTTAGAGGGTTCTTC.

The V and J genes are TRBV28 and TRBJ1-1; 7 bases align to TRBD1. The CDR3 runs 15 residues. The ends lost 3 bases at V and 3 bases at J; junction bases unmatched: 7. Germline V gene data show CDR1 as MDHEN and CDR2 as SYDVKM. The CDR3 here is CASSFNRGTYTEAFF. CDR3 DNA: TGTGCCAGCAGTTTTAACAGGGGAACGTACACTGAAGCTTTCTTT.

This clone was counted a few times. The rearrangement links TRBV18 to TRBJ2-7; D is possibly TRBD1 (5 bases). The CDR3 is 12 residues long. Germline-derived CDR1 and CDR2 are KGHSH and LQKENI. With 5 bases removed from V and 5 bases from J, the gap between germline ends came to 10 bases. The CDR3 reads CASSSGFDEQYF. The CDR3 coding sequence is TGTGCCAGCTCATCAGGGTTCGACGAGCAGTACTTC.

This clone was detected only a few times. The chain has TRBV5-6 and TRBJ1-6, with 10 bases matching TRBD1. The CDR3 is 15 residues long. J gave up 8 bases and V 2 bases, and 4 bases lay outside the gene matches. The germline gives CDR1 SGHDT, CDR2 YYEEEE. The CDR3 DNA follows: TGTGCCAGCAGCTTTGGGGACAGGGGTCATTCACCCCTCCACTTT. This sequence encodes CASSFGDRGHSPLHF.

V usage is TRBV12-3 or TRBV12-4 and J usage is TRBJ1-1; D unclear. The CDR3 runs 13 residues. V was cut by 5 bases and J by 4 bases, with 11 bases left in between. The CDR3 region has the DNA TGTGCCAGCAGTATACTCTTCCCCACTGAAGCTTTCTTT. It yields the protein CASSILFPTEAFF.

The V call is TRBV28, the J call TRBJ1-1; D is perhaps TRBD1 (5 bases). Germline lookup yields CDR1 MDHEN and CDR2 SYDVKM. With 6 bases removed from V and 0 bases from J, the gap between germline ends came to 8 bases. This CDR3 contains 13 residues. The chain's CDR3 is CASRQALNTEAFF. The CDR3 DNA reads TGTGCCAGCAGACAGGCGCTGAACACTGAAGCTTTCTTT.

The V and J genes are TRBV30 and TRBJ1-5; D unclear. The germline gives CDR1 GTSNPN, CDR2 SVGIG (reference sequence). V lost 5 bases and J 9 bases, leaving 14 bases between the germline ends. This CDR3 is built from 12 residues. The CDR3 is CAWGRERAPQHF. CDR3 DNA: TGTGCCTGGGGGCGGGAGCGGGCGCCCCAGCATTTT.

The chain uses TRBV2 and TRBJ1-1, with D hard to call. The CDR3 sequence is 14 residues long. Deletions cut 4 bases from V and 2 bases from J, with 11 bases between. The V gene's germline CDR1 is SNHLY and CDR2 FYNNEI. CDR3 nucleotides: TGTGCCAGCAGTGCTAACAGAAGAAACACTGAAGCTTTCTTT. This sequence encodes CASSANRRNTEAFF.

This chain links TRBV24-1 with TRBJ2-3; TRBD1 agrees at 8 bases. V lost 4 bases to trimming and J lost 1 base; unmatched junction nucleotides: 3. The V gene's germline CDR1 is KGHDR and CDR2 SFDVKD. The CDR3 loop spans 15 amino acids. The CDR3 protein is CATSDDRGRTDTQYF. In DNA, the CDR3 is TGTGCCACCAGTGACGACAGGGGCCGCACAGATACGCAGTATTTT.

This clone was recorded once. V gene TRBV7-8 combines with J gene TRBJ1-4; D not resolved. CDR3 length equals 14 residues. With 6 bases removed from V and 5 bases from J, the gap between germline ends came to 13 bases. From germline, CDR1 is SGHVS and CDR2 FQNEAQ. The CDR3 nucleotides are TGTGCCAGCAGTATCGGGAGGGCGAATGAAAAACTGTTTTTT. Amino acids: CASSIGRANEKLFF.

The V gene is TRBV30, the J gene TRBJ1-3; D perhaps matches TRBD1 (5 bases). Germline CDR1 GTSNPN, CDR2 SVGIG (reference sequence). Trimming left V 2 bases short and J 11 bases short, with 16 bases between. This CDR3 has 13 residues. The CDR3 region is CAWSQDTPYPIYF. As DNA, the CDR3 is TGTGCCTGGAGTCAGGACACCCCGTACCCCATATATTTT.

CDR3 sequence: CASNVRGSLTEAFF. The DNA for the CDR3 is TGTGCCAGCAACGTCAGGGGGAGCTTGACTGAAGCTTTCTTT. The V call is TRBV27, the J call TRBJ1-1, with 7 bases aligning to TRBD1. From germline, CDR1 is MNHEY and CDR2 SMNVEV (reference sequence). The CDR3 spans 14 residues. Trimming removed 7 bases from V and 5 bases from J; junction bases left unmatched: 10.

This chain links TRBV30 with TRBJ1-2; possible D gene TRBD1, 6 bases. V lost 0 bases and J 3 bases, leaving 8 bases between the germline ends. CDR1 is GTSNPN and CDR2 is SVGIG in the germline V gene (reference sequence). The CDR3 runs to 13 residues. CDR3 bases: TGTGCCTGGAGTGTGGGGGGGCACTATGGCTACACCTTC. Encoded protein: CAWSVGGHYGYTF.

This rearrangement joins TRBV9 to TRBJ2-5, with 10 positions matching TRBD2. V dropped 0 bases and J dropped 5; count of bases not matched to a gene: 10. Germline CDR1 and CDR2: SGDLS and YYNGEE. The CDR3 is made up of 17 amino acids. The DNA of the CDR3 is TGTGCCAGCAGCGTAGGTGCTAGCGGGAGAATGAGGGAGACCCAGTACTTC. Residues: CASSVGASGRMRETQYF.

This clone appeared a single time. The chain joins TRBV27 to TRBJ1-4, with D perhaps matching TRBD1 (6 bases). The V gene lost 5 bases and the J gene lost 5 bases, with 18 bases spanning the gap. The CDR3 runs 16 residues. CDR1 MNHEY and CDR2 SMNVEV come from the germline V gene (reference sequence). The DNA of the CDR3 is TGTGCCAGCAGTCAAGCCAGGGGTCTGTCGAATGAAAAACTGTTTTTT. This translates into CASSQARGLSNEKLFF.

The J gene is TRBJ1-3, the V gene TRBV19; D not resolved. With 0 bases removed from V and 1 base from J, the gap between germline ends came to 19 bases. The germline gives CDR1 LNHDA, CDR2 SQIVND (reference sequence). The CDR3 runs to 19 residues. The CDR3 DNA reads TGTGCCAGTAGTATAGATCGACCAGGCCTGCTTGTTTCTGGAAACACCATATATTTT. Amino acid sequence: CASSIDRPGLLVSGNTIYF. The variable domain in full, with the rest retrieved from reference TRBV19 and TRBJ1-3, is DGGITQSPKYLFRKEGQNVTLSCEQNLNHDAMYWYRQDPGQGLRLIYYSQIVNDFQKGDIAEGYSVSREKKESFPLTVTSAQKNPTAFYLCASSIDRPGLLVSGNTIYFGEGSWLTVV.